This T cell receptor (beta chain) stems from a study of cytomegalovirus exposure and HLA in healthy donors. A multiplex PCR was run with 60 Vbeta primers and 13 Jbeta primers. Assay: immunoSEQ multiplex PCR; the TCRdb copy retains only in-frame clones and omits some. The table shows some 130,000 clones, with around three quarters occurring only once. The ends were cut back, 5 bases at V and 9 bases at J, with 16 bases in the middle. CDR1 SGHTA and CDR2 FQGTGA come from the germline V gene. The CDR3 covers 14 residues. This sequence originates from a man younger than 30 in good health and CMV-seronegative. This chain links TRBV7-3 with TRBJ2-2; possibly TRBD2 for D (6 bases). The material sequenced was PBMCs. CDR3 in DNA: TGTGCCAGCAGCGCCACGAACGCGGGGCGGGAGCTGTTTTTT. Translation: CASSATNAGRELFF.